This T cell receptor beta chain was observed in a study of identical twins. Using its own MiXCR run on the 5' RACE reads, TCRdb lists one record per CDR3 protein. Of hundreds of thousands of distinct CDR3 sequences in the sample, roughly 20% were seen once. Trimming cost V 2 bases and J 3 bases, with 9 bases left between them. The CDR3 sequence is 14 residues long. The sample was also reused in another study, on T cells expressing NK-cell markers.

The rearrangement links TRBV12-3 or TRBV12-4 to TRBJ2-3; D perhaps matches TRBD2 (5 bases). The receptor was derived from a woman younger than 35 in good health. Sequencing input: PBMCs. This CDR3 is CASSLFGETDTQYF. CDR3 coding DNA: TGTGCCAGCAGTTTATTCGGGGAGACAGATACGCAGTATTTT.